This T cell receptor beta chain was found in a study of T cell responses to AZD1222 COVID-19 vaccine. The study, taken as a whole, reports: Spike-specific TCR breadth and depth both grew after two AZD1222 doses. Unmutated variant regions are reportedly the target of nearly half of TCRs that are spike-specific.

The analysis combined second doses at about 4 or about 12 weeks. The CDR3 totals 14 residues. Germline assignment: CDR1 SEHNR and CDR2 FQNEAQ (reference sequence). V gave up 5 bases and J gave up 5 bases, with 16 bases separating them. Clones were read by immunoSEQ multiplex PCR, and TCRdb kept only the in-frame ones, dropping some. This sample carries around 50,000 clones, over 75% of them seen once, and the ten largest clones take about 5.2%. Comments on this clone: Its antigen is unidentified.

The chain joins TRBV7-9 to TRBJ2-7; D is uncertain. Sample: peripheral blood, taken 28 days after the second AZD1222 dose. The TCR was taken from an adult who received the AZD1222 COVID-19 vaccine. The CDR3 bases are TGTGCCAGCAGCCGATTGGGTATTTCCCACGAGCAGTACTTC. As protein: CASSRLGISHEQYF.